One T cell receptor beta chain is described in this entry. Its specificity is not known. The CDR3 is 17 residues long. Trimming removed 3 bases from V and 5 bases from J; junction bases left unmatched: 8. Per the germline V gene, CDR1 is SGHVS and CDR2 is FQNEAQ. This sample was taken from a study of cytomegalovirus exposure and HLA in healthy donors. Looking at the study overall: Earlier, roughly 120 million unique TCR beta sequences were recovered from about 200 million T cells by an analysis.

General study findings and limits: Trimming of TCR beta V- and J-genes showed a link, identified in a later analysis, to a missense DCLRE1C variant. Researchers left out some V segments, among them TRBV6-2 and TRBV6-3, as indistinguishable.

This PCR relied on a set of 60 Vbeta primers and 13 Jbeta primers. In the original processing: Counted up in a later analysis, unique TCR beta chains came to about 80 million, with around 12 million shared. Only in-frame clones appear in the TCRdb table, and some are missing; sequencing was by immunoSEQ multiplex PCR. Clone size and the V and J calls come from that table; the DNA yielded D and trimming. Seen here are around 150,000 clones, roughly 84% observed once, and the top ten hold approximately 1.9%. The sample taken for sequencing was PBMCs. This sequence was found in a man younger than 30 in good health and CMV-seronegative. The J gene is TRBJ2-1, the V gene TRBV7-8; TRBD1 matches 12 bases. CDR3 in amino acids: CASSFPPRDRGHNEQFF. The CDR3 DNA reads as TGTGCCAGCAGCTTTCCCCCCCGGGACAGGGGGCACAATGAGCAGTTCTTC. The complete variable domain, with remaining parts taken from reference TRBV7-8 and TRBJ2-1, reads GAGVSQSPRYKVAKRGQDVALRCDPISGHVSLFWYQQALGQGPEFLTYFQNEAQLDKSGLPSDRFFAERPEGSVSTLKIQRTQQEDSAVYLCASSFPPRDRGHNEQFFGPGTRLTVL.